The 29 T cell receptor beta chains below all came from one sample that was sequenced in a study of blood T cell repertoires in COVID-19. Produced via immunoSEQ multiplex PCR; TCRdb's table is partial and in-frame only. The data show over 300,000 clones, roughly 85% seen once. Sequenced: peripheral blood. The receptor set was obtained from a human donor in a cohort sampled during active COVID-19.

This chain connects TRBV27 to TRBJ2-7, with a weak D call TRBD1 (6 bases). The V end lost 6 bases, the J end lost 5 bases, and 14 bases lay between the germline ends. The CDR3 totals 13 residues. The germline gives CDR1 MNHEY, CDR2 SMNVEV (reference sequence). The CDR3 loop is CASRDSFADEQYF. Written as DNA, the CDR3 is TGTGCCAGCAGGGACAGTTTCGCCGACGAGCAGTACTTC.

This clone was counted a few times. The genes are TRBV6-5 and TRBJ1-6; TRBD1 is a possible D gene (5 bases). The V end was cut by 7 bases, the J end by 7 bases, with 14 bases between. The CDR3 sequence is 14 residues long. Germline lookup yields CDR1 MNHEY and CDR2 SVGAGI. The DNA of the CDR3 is TGTGCCAGCACCAAAGGGGTACGGAATTCACCCCTCCACTTT. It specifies CASTKGVRNSPLHF.

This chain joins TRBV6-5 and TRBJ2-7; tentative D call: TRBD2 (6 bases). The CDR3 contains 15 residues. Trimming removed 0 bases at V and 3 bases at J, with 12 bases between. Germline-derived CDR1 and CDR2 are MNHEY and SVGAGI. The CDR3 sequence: CASSYSTGGSYEQYF. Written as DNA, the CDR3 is TGTGCCAGCAGTTACTCGACCGGAGGGAGCTACGAGCAGTACTTC.

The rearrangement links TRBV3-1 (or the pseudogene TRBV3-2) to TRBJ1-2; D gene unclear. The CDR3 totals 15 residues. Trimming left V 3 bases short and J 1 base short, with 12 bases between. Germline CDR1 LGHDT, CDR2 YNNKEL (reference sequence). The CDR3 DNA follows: TGTGCCAGCAGCCACAAGACACGAAGTAACTATGGCTACACCTTC. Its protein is CASSHKTRSNYGYTF.

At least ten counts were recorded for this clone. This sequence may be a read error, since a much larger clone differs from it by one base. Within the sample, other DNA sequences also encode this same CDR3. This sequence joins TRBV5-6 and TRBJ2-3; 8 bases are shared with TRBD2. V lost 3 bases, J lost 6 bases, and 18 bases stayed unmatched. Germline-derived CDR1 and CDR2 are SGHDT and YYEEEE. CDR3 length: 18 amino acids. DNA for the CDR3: TGTGCCAGCAGCTGGGATGGTGGGGGCGGGGGGCATTCCGATACGCAGTATTTT. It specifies CASSWDGGGGGHSDTQYF.

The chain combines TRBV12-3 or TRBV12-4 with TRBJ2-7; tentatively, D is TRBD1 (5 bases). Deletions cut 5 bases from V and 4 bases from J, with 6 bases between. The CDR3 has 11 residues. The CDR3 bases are TGTGCCAGCAGTCAGGGATACGAGCAGTACTTC. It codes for CASSQGYEQYF.

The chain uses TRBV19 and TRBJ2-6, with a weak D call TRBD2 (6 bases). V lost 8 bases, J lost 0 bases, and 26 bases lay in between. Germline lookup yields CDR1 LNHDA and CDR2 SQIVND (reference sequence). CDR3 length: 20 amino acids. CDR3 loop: CASANVGSLSAPSGANVLTF. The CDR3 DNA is TGTGCCAGTGCTAATGTCGGGAGCTTGAGTGCCCCCTCTGGGGCCAACGTCCTGACTTTC.

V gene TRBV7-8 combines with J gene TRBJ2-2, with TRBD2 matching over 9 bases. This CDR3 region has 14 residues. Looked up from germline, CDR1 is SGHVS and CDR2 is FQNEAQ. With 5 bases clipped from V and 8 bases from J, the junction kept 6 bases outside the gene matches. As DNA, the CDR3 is TGTGCCAGCAGCCGAAATAGCGGGGGTGGGGAGCTGTTTTTT. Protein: CASSRNSGGGELFF.

The CDR3 DNA follows: TGTGCCTGGAGTGTTCCGCCAGTTTTCTCTGGGGCCAACGTCCTGACTTTC. This sequence encodes CAWSVPPVFSGANVLTF. The chain links TRBV30 to TRBJ2-6, with D uncertain. The CDR3 extends over 17 amino acids. Germline V gene lookup returns CDR1 GTSNPN and CDR2 SVGIG (reference sequence). Between the trimmed V and J ends, which lost 0 bases and 0 bases, there was a span of 12 bases. Together with reference TRBV30 and TRBJ2-6, the CDR3 gives the full variable domain: SQTIHQWPATLVQPVGSPLSLECTVEGTSNPNLYWYRQAAGRGLQLLFYSVGIGQISSEVPQNLSASRPQDRQFILSSKKLLLSDSGFYLCAWSVPPVFSGANVLTFGAGSRLTVL.

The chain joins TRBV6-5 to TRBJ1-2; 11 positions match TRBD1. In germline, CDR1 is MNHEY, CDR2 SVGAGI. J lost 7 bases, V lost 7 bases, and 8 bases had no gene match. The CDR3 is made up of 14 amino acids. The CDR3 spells CASTRTGGAFGYTF. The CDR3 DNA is TGTGCCAGCACCCGGACAGGGGGCGCTTTTGGCTACACCTTC.

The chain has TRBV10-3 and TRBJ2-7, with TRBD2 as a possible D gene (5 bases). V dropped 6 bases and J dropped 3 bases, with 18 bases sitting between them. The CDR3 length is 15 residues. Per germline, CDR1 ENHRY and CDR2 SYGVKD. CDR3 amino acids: CAIRTGSRMIYEQYF. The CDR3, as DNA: TGTGCCATCAGGACGGGGTCCCGGATGATCTACGAGCAGTACTTC.

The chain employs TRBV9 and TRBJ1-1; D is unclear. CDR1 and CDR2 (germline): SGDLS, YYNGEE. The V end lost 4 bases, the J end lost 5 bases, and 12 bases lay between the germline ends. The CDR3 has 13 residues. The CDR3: CASSLGRRTEAFF. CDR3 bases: TGTGCCAGCAGCCTAGGTAGGAGGACTGAAGCTTTCTTT.

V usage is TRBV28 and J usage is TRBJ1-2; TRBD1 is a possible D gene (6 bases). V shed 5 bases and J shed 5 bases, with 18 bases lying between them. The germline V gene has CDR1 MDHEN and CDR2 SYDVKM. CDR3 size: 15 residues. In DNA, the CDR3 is TGTGCCAGCAGTCGAACAGGGACCCGAGAGTATGGCTACACCTTC. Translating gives CASSRTGTREYGYTF.

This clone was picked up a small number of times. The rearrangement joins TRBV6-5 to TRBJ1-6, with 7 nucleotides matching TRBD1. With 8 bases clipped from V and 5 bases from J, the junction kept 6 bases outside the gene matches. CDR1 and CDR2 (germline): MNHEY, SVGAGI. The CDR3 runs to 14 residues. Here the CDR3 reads CASGGTANNSPLHF. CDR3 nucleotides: TGTGCCAGCGGCGGGACAGCTAATAATTCACCCCTCCACTTT.

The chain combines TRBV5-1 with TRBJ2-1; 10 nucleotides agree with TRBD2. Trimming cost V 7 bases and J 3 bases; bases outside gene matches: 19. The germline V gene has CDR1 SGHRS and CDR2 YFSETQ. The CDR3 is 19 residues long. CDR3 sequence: CASFSSWLAGVHSYNEQFF. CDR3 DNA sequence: TGCGCCAGCTTCTCTTCGTGGCTAGCGGGGGTTCATAGCTACAATGAGCAGTTCTTC. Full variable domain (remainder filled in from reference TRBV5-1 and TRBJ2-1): KAGVTQTPRYLIKTRGQQVTLSCSPISGHRSVSWYQQTPGQGLQFLFEYFSETQRNKGNFPGRFSGRQFSNSRSEMNVSTLELGDSALYLCASFSSWLAGVHSYNEQFFGPGTRLTVL.

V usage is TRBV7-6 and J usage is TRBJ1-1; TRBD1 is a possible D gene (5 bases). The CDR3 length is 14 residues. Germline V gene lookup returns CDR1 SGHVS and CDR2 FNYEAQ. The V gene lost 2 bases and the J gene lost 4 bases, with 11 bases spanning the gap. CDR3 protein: CASSLSGSGTEAFF. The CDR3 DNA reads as TGTGCCAGCAGCTTATCAGGGTCGGGCACTGAAGCTTTCTTT.

This chain's CDR3 is CASSAAGAPYNEQFF. DNA of the CDR3: TGTGCCAGCAGCGCGGCAGGGGCGCCGTACAATGAGCAGTTCTTC. The genes are TRBV5-8 and TRBJ2-1; tentative D call: TRBD1 (6 bases). The V gene's germline CDR1 is SGHTS and CDR2 YDEGEE. The CDR3 loop spans 15 amino acids. V was trimmed by 4 bases and J by 4 bases, leaving 15 bases between them.

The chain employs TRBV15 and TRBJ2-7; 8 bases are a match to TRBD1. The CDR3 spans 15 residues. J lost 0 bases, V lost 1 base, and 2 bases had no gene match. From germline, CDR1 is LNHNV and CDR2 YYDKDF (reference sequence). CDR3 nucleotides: TGTGCCACCAGCAGAGGACAGGGGCACTCCTACGAGCAGTACTTC. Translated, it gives CATSRGQGHSYEQYF.

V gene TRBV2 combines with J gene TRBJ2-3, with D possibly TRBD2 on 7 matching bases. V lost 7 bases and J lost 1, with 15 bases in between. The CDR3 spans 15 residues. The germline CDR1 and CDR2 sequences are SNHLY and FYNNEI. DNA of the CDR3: TGTGCCAGCATCCTACGAGGGGGGGGCACAGATACGCAGTATTTT. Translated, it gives CASILRGGGTDTQYF.

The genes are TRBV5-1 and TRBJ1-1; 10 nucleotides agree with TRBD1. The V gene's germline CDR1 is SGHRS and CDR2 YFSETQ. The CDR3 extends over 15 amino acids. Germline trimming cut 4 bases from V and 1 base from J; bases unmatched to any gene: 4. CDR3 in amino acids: CASSQTGGANTEAFF. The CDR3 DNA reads TGCGCCAGCAGCCAGACAGGGGGCGCGAACACTGAAGCTTTCTTT.

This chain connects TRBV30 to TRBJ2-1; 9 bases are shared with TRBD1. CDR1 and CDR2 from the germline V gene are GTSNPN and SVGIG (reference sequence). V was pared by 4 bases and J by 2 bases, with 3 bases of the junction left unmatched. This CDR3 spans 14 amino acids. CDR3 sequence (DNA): TGTGCCTGGACACAGGGGGCAACCTACAATGAGCAGTTCTTC. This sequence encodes CAWTQGATYNEQFF.

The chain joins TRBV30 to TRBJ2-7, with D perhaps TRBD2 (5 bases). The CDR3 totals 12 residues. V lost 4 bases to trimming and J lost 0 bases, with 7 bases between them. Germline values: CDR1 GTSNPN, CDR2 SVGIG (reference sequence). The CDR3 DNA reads TGTGCCTGGATTGGGAGCTCCTACGAGCAGTACTTC. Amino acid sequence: CAWIGSSYEQYF.

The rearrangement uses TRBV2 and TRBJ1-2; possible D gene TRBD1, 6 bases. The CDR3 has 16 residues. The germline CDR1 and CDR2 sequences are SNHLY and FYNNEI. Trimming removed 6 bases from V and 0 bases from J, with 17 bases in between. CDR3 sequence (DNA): TGTGCCAGCAGCGACCTCGACAGGATTTCTAACTATGGCTACACCTTC. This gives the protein CASSDLDRISNYGYTF.

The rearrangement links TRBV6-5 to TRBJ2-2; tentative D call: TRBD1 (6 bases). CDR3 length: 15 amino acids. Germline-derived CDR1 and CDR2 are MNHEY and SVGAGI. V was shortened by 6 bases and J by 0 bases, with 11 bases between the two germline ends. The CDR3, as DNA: TGTGCCAGCAGATCACAGGGCGCGAACACCGGGGAGCTGTTTTTT. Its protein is CASRSQGANTGELFF.

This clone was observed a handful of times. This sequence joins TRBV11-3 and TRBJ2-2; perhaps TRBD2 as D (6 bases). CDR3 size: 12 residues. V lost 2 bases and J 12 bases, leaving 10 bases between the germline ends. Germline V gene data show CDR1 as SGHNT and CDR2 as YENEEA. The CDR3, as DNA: TGTGCCAGCAGCTTAATTGGAGGGAAGCTGTTTTTT. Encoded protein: CASSLIGGKLFF.

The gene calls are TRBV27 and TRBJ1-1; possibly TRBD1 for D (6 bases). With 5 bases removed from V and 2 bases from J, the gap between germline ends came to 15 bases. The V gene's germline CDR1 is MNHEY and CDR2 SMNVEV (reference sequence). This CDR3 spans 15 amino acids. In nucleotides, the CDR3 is TGTGCCAGCAGTCCCCAGGGGTTATTAAACACTGAAGCTTTCTTT. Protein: CASSPQGLLNTEAFF.

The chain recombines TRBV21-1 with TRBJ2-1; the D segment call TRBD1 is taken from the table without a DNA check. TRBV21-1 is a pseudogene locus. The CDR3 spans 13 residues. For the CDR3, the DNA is TGTGCCAGCGAGGACAGGGGTGACAATGAGCAGTTCTTC. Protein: CASEDRGDNEQFF.

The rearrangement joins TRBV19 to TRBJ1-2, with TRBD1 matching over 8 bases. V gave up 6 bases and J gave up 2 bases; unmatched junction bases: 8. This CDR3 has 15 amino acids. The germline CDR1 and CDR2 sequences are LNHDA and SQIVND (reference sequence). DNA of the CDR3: TGTGCCAGTAGCAGGGGGCAGGGACAGAACTATGGCTACACCTTC. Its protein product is CASSRGQGQNYGYTF.

CDR3 residues: CASSSGGAANNEQFF. The CDR3 DNA is TGTGCCAGCAGCTCCGGGGGGGCGGCTAACAATGAGCAGTTCTTC. This chain links TRBV11-2 with TRBJ2-1; 8 bases match TRBD2. The CDR3 is 15 amino acids. V shed 4 bases and J 5 bases; nucleotides not matched to a gene: 7. Germline CDR1 reads SGHAT; CDR2 reads FQNNGV. Combining the CDR3 with reference TRBV11-2 and TRBJ2-1 gives the whole variable domain EAGVAQSPRYKIIEKRQSVAFWCNPISGHATLYWYQQILGQGPKLLIQFQNNGVVDDSQLPKDRFSAERLKGVDSTLKIQPAKLEDSAVYLCASSSGGAANNEQFFGPGTRLTVL.